This T cell receptor (beta chain) was found in a study of blood T cell repertoires in COVID-19. Turning to the study itself: Nucleic acid was either cDNA or gDNA, and it came from T cells, B-cell-depleted T cells, or PBMCs.

The method was immunoSEQ multiplex PCR; TCRdb's version includes in-frame clones alone and lacks a portion of them. The table includes approximately 200,000 clones, roughly 81% detected once. Trimming removed 4 bases from V and 0 bases from J, with 14 bases in between. From germline, CDR1 is SGHDN and CDR2 FVKESK. The CDR3 length is 16 residues. In this sample, this clone turned up many times. The sequenced sample consisted of peripheral blood. This clonotype was obtained from a woman older than 75 with COVID-19, enrolled during active disease. This sequence joins TRBV14 and TRBJ2-3; no firm D call. As DNA, the CDR3 is TGTGCCAGCAGCCGCGGCGATCTAGAGAGCACAGATACGCAGTATTTT. It is translated as CASSRGDLESTDTQYF.